The rows below give T cell receptor beta chains drawn from one sample of a study of cytomegalovirus exposure and HLA in healthy donors. Measured with immunoSEQ multiplex PCR; TCRdb has only the in-frame clones, and not every one. Among about 120,000 clones listed, 60% to 85% were seen once. The sample taken for sequencing was PBMCs. The receptors were sampled from a female donor in good health and CMV-seronegative. Each CDR3 is given with its conserved first and last residue. The D gene is left open where the match is weak. Not all rows give a size; the values are once, few, many and, for expanded clones, a class.

v_gene: TRBV9; abundance: -; d_gene: TRBD1; j_gene: TRBJ1-3; CDR3aa: CASSVALTGTGNTIYF; CDR3nt: TGTGCCAGCAGCGTAGCCTTGACAGGGACTGGAAACACCATATATTTT
v_gene: TRBV6-7; abundance: -; d_gene: TRBD2; j_gene: TRBJ2-3; CDR3aa: CASSRPTGAGETDTQYF; CDR3nt: TGTGCCAGCAGTCGCCCGACGGGAGCGGGAGAGACAGATACGCAGTATTTT
v_gene: TRBV29-1; abundance: -; d_gene: -; j_gene: TRBJ1-1; CDR3aa: CSVKPRTTEAFF; CDR3nt: TGCAGCGTTAAACCGAGAACCACTGAAGCTTTCTTT
v_gene: TRBV9; abundance: -; d_gene: TRBD1; j_gene: TRBJ2-1; CDR3aa: CASSLRTGEAYNEQFF; CDR3nt: TGTGCCAGCAGCCTTAGGACAGGGGAAGCCTACAATGAGCAGTTCTTC
v_gene: TRBV27; abundance: -; d_gene: -; j_gene: TRBJ2-7; CDR3aa: CASSFRTRGYEQYF; CDR3nt: TGTGCCAGCAGTTTTCGGACAAGGGGCTACGAGCAGTACTTC
v_gene: TRBV4-1; abundance: once; d_gene: TRBD2; j_gene: TRBJ2-3; CDR3aa: CASSHNPPGEGDTQYF; CDR3nt: TGCGCCAGCAGCCATAACCCCCCGGGGGAGGGAGATACGCAGTATTTT
v_gene: TRBV7-3; abundance: -; d_gene: TRBD1; j_gene: TRBJ1-4; CDR3aa: CASSSTGAPDEKLFF; CDR3nt: TGTGCCAGCAGCTCTACAGGGGCCCCCGATGAAAAACTGTTTTTT
v_gene: TRBV7-8; abundance: -; d_gene: TRBD2; j_gene: TRBJ2-3; CDR3aa: CASSLIGGVYTDTQYF; CDR3nt: TGTGCCAGCAGCTTAATCGGGGGGGTCTACACAGATACGCAGTATTTT
v_gene: TRBV7-8; abundance: -; d_gene: TRBD1; j_gene: TRBJ2-5; CDR3aa: CASSRDRGETQYF; CDR3nt: TGTGCCAGCAGTCGAGACAGGGGGGAGACCCAGTACTTC
v_gene: TRBV15; abundance: -; d_gene: TRBD2; j_gene: TRBJ2-3; CDR3aa: CATSRDWTSPDTQYF; CDR3nt: TGTGCCACCAGCAGAGATTGGACTAGCCCCGATACGCAGTATTTT
v_gene: TRBV10-2; abundance: -; d_gene: -; j_gene: TRBJ2-7; CDR3aa: CASSESVTGSYEQYF; CDR3nt: TGCGCCAGCAGTGAGTCGGTGACAGGTTCCTACGAGCAGTACTTC
v_gene: TRBV19; abundance: -; d_gene: TRBD1; j_gene: TRBJ1-6; CDR3aa: CASSATGGGSPLHF; CDR3nt: TGTGCCAGTAGTGCGACAGGGGGAGGATCACCCCTCCACTTT
v_gene: TRBV5-6; abundance: -; d_gene: TRBD2; j_gene: TRBJ2-1; CDR3aa: CASSLRLAGHEQFF; CDR3nt: TGTGCCAGCAGCTTGCGGCTAGCGGGCCATGAGCAGTTCTTC
v_gene: TRBV2; abundance: once; d_gene: TRBD1; j_gene: TRBJ2-5; CDR3aa: CASRPQGVFGETQYF; CDR3nt: TGTGCCAGCAGACCACAGGGGGTATTCGGAGAGACCCAGTACTTC
v_gene: TRBV7-8; abundance: -; d_gene: TRBD2; j_gene: TRBJ2-5; CDR3aa: CASSHREGGSGLREQYF; CDR3nt: TGTGCCAGCAGCCACCGCGAGGGAGGGTCCGGATTAAGGGAGCAGTACTTC
v_gene: TRBV21-1; abundance: few; d_gene: -; j_gene: TRBJ2-1; CDR3aa: CASSKNPAGYNEQFF; CDR3nt: TGTGCCAGCAGCAAAAATCCAGCGGGGTACAATGAGCAGTTCTTC
v_gene: TRBV7-9; abundance: -; d_gene: -; j_gene: TRBJ1-2; CDR3aa: CSTTRGTIAF; CDR3nt: TGTTCCACCACGCGGGGGACGATTGCCTTC
v_gene: TRBV25-1; abundance: -; d_gene: -; j_gene: TRBJ2-5; CDR3aa: CASSETGKLASVIETQYF; CDR3nt: TGTGCCAGCAGTGAAACGGGAAAACTAGCCAGCGTGATAGAGACCCAGTACTTC
v_gene: TRBV19; abundance: -; d_gene: -; j_gene: TRBJ1-3; CDR3aa: CASRPTGGRSGNTIYF; CDR3nt: TGTGCCAGTAGGCCAACCGGGGGGAGGTCTGGAAACACCATATATTTT
v_gene: TRBV30; abundance: -; d_gene: -; j_gene: TRBJ2-1; CDR3aa: CAWSDQGMSYNEQFF; CDR3nt: TGTGCCTGGAGTGATCAGGGGATGTCCTACAATGAGCAGTTCTTC
v_gene: TRBV6-5; abundance: -; d_gene: -; j_gene: TRBJ1-4; CDR3aa: CASSYDRNEKLFF; CDR3nt: TGTGCCAGCAGTTACGACAGGAATGAAAAACTGTTTTTT
v_gene: TRBV18; abundance: -; d_gene: -; j_gene: TRBJ1-1; CDR3aa: CASSPLGQSPFF; CDR3nt: TGTGCCAGCTCACCCCTTGGACAGTCCCCTTTCTTT
v_gene: TRBV2; abundance: -; d_gene: TRBD1; j_gene: TRBJ1-6; CDR3aa: CASSEWAGGRSPLHF; CDR3nt: TGTGCCAGCAGTGAATGGGCAGGGGGTCGTTCACCCCTCCACTTT
v_gene: TRBV7-9; abundance: few; d_gene: -; j_gene: TRBJ2-1; CDR3aa: CASSSSRESGLWASNEQFF; CDR3nt: TGTGCCAGCAGCTCCAGTCGGGAGAGCGGGCTGTGGGCGAGCAATGAGCAGTTCTTC
v_gene: TRBV5-3; abundance: few; d_gene: -; j_gene: TRBJ1-4; CDR3aa: CARRPPRANEKLFF; CDR3nt: TGTGCCAGAAGGCCCCCGCGGGCTAATGAAAAACTGTTTTTT
v_gene: TRBV6-1; abundance: -; d_gene: TRBD1; j_gene: TRBJ1-2; CDR3aa: CASSEAGTDRVYGYTF; CDR3nt: TGTGCCAGCAGTGAAGCGGGGACCGACAGGGTCTATGGCTACACCTTC
v_gene: TRBV10-3; abundance: -; d_gene: TRBD2; j_gene: TRBJ2-3; CDR3aa: CAISLQAGGRDTQYF; CDR3nt: TGTGCCATCAGCCTACAAGCGGGGGGCCGAGATACGCAGTATTTT
v_gene: TRBV28; abundance: -; d_gene: TRBD2; j_gene: TRBJ2-5; CDR3aa: CASSSLAGGIETQYF; CDR3nt: TGTGCCAGCAGTTCCTTAGCGGGAGGGATAGAGACCCAGTACTTC
v_gene: TRBV19; abundance: -; d_gene: -; j_gene: TRBJ2-5; CDR3aa: CASSEDLQETQYF; CDR3nt: TGTGCCAGTAGCGAGGACTTACAAGAGACCCAGTACTTC
v_gene: TRBV5-4; abundance: -; d_gene: -; j_gene: TRBJ1-2; CDR3aa: CASSARPAGDGYTF; CDR3nt: TGTGCCAGCAGCGCCCGACCAGCAGGGGACGGCTACACCTTC
v_gene: TRBV2; abundance: -; d_gene: TRBD2; j_gene: TRBJ2-2; CDR3aa: CASSFGRADTGELFF; CDR3nt: TGTGCCAGCAGCTTCGGGAGGGCCGACACCGGGGAGCTGTTTTTT